These 30 T cell receptor beta chains originate from one sample sequenced in a study of blood T cell repertoires in COVID-19. The method was immunoSEQ multiplex PCR; TCRdb's version includes in-frame clones alone and lacks a portion of them. The table includes 60,000 to 85,000 clones, about four fifths detected once. Input material: peripheral blood. All receptors derive from a man aged 70-80 years with acute or convalescent COVID-19.

This clone was recorded a few times. The rearrangement links TRBV9 to TRBJ1-2; D unclear. The ends were cut back, 0 bases at V and 3 bases at J, with 9 bases in the middle. Germline assignment: CDR1 SGDLS and CDR2 YYNGEE. This CDR3 comprises 14 residues. The CDR3 coding sequence is TGTGCCAGCAGCGTAGATCTGGCAGACTATGGCTACACCTTC. This encodes CASSVDLADYGYTF.

The J gene is TRBJ1-1, the V gene TRBV5-1; D is perhaps TRBD1 (6 bases). This CDR3 comprises 15 residues. Germline CDR1 and CDR2: SGHRS and YFSETQ. Between the trimmed V and J ends, which lost 0 bases and 1 base, there was a span of 10 bases. DNA for the CDR3: TGCGCCAGCAGCTTGGCGGTGACAGGGAACACTGAAGCTTTCTTT. Its protein is CASSLAVTGNTEAFF.

This chain links TRBV20-1 with TRBJ2-1, with a possible D match to TRBD1 (6 bases). The germline V gene has CDR1 DFQATT and CDR2 SNEGSKA (reference sequence). The CDR3 contains 11 residues. The V end was cut by 6 bases, the J end by 4 bases, with 7 bases between. For the CDR3, the DNA is TGCAGTGCGAGGGGGTACAATGAGCAGTTCTTC. Translated, it gives CSARGYNEQFF.

This rearrangement joins TRBV19 to TRBJ2-1; TRBD1 matches at 10 bases. V gave up 3 bases and J gave up 8 bases; unmatched junction bases: 19. The CDR3 is 19 residues long. The germline V gene has CDR1 LNHDA and CDR2 SQIVND (reference sequence). The CDR3 is CASSIRGTWTGGQPDEQFF. CDR3 DNA sequence: TGTGCCAGTAGTATCCGGGGAACGTGGACAGGGGGACAGCCGGATGAGCAGTTCTTC.

The gene calls are TRBV27 and TRBJ2-1; TRBD2 matches at 12 bases. The CDR3 covers 16 residues. CDR1 is MNHEY, CDR2 SMNVEV, per germline (reference sequence). The V and J ends lost 5 bases and 6 bases, in that order; junction bases with no gene match: 8. The DNA of the CDR3 is TGTGCCAGCAGTGCCCGACTAGCGGGAGTACGCAATGAGCAGTTCTTC. As protein: CASSARLAGVRNEQFF.

The rearrangement links TRBV3-1 (or the pseudogene TRBV3-2) to TRBJ1-6; 8 nucleotides agree with TRBD1. V lost 1 base, J lost 9 bases, and 2 bases stayed unmatched. The CDR3 consists of 14 residues. Germline assignment: CDR1 LGHDT and CDR2 YNNKEL (reference sequence). CDR3: CASSQGRGLSPLHF. In DNA, the CDR3 is TGTGCCAGCAGCCAAGGCAGGGGGCTTTCACCCCTCCACTTT.

This chain connects TRBV7-2 to TRBJ2-6, with D possibly matching TRBD2 (6 bases). The ends were cut back, 0 bases at V and 0 bases at J, with 9 bases in the middle. Germline V CDR1 and CDR2: SGHTA, FQGNSA. This CDR3 spans 17 amino acids. The CDR3 bases are TGTGCCAGCAGCTTAGCGGGAGGCAGCTCTGGGGCCAACGTCCTGACTTTC. Amino acids: CASSLAGGSSGANVLTF.

The gene calls are TRBV7-2 and TRBJ1-3; TRBD1 might be the D (5 bases). Trimming removed 3 bases from V and 4 bases from J, with 13 bases in between. Per germline, CDR1 SGHTA and CDR2 FQGNSA. The CDR3 sequence is 15 residues long. The CDR3 protein is CASSFPRPGGNTIYF. The DNA of the CDR3 is TGTGCCAGCAGCTTTCCCCGACCAGGGGGAAACACCATATATTTT.

V and J are TRBV10-3 and TRBJ2-2; perhaps TRBD2 as D (5 bases). Per germline, CDR1 ENHRY and CDR2 SYGVKD. V lost 7 bases and J lost 7, with 10 bases in between. This CDR3 is 12 amino acids long. This chain's CDR3 is CAITPGDGELFF. The CDR3 DNA is TGTGCCATCACTCCCGGGGACGGGGAGCTGTTTTTT.

This clone was detected only a few times. This chain joins TRBV6-5 and TRBJ1-3; D perhaps matches TRBD1 (5 bases). From germline, CDR1 is MNHEY and CDR2 SVGAGI. The CDR3 is 15 residues long. V was pared by 5 bases and J by 0 bases, with 11 bases between. CDR3 region: CASSRKGASGNTIYF. The CDR3, as DNA: TGTGCCAGCAGTAGAAAAGGGGCCTCTGGAAACACCATATATTTT.

V and J are TRBV6-1 and TRBJ2-7; TRBD1 is a possible D gene (6 bases). The CDR3 runs 19 residues. Germline loops: CDR1 MNHNS, CDR2 SASEGT. V lost 1 base and J lost 3, with 25 bases in between. CDR3 DNA: TGTGCCAGCAGTGAAGTAGTACCAGGGGACGTCGCGGCCCTCTACGAGCAGTACTTC. It translates to CASSEVVPGDVAALYEQYF.

This clone has just one count. V and J are TRBV30 and TRBJ2-3; 16 nucleotides line up with TRBD2. Germline V CDR1 and CDR2: GTSNPN, SVGIG (reference sequence). The CDR3 is 16 amino acids. After removal of 2 bases from V and 6 bases from J, the junction contained 5 bases not matched to a gene. The CDR3 sequence is CAWSIGTSGRGDTQYF. In DNA, the CDR3 is TGTGCCTGGAGTATTGGGACTAGCGGGAGGGGCGATACGCAGTATTTT.

CDR3 sequence (DNA): TGTGCCAGCAGCCAAGGATCCTGGGAGGGCTACACCTTC. Translation gives CASSQGSWEGYTF. The chain uses TRBV3-1 (or the pseudogene TRBV3-2) and TRBJ1-2; no definite D call. The CDR3 has 13 amino acids. Germline lookup yields CDR1 LGHDT and CDR2 YNNKEL (reference sequence). V lost 1 base, J lost 8 bases, and 11 bases lay in between.

The V gene is TRBV19, the J gene TRBJ1-5; D may be TRBD1 (5 bases). Trimming stripped 0 bases from V and 6 bases from J, with 9 bases between. The germline CDR1 and CDR2 sequences are LNHDA and SQIVND (reference sequence). This CDR3 contains 14 residues. The CDR3 loop reads CASSIDGGSQPQHF. The DNA for the CDR3 is TGTGCCAGTAGTATAGATGGGGGGTCTCAGCCCCAGCATTTT. Supplemented by reference TRBV19 and TRBJ1-5, the full variable domain reads DGGITQSPKYLFRKEGQNVTLSCEQNLNHDAMYWYRQDPGQGLRLIYYSQIVNDFQKGDIAEGYSVSREKKESFPLTVTSAQKNPTAFYLCASSIDGGSQPQHFGDGTRLSIL.

The chain recombines TRBV2 with TRBJ2-2, with 8 bases matching TRBD2. This CDR3 has 16 residues. Germline loops: CDR1 SNHLY, CDR2 FYNNEI. Trimming removed 7 bases from V and 3 bases from J; junction bases left unmatched: 10. The CDR3: CASIAGVRGDTGELFF. As DNA, the CDR3 is TGTGCCAGCATCGCAGGGGTGCGGGGGGACACCGGGGAGCTGTTTTTT.

This rearrangement joins TRBV3-1 (or the pseudogene TRBV3-2) to TRBJ1-3; D is perhaps TRBD1 (6 bases). V dropped 2 bases and J dropped 0 bases, with 20 bases sitting between them. This CDR3 has 19 amino acids. CDR1 is LGHDT and CDR2 is YNNKEL in the germline V gene (reference sequence). The CDR3 spells CASSQKGRGLSYSGNTIYF. The CDR3 DNA sequence: TGTGCCAGCAGCCAAAAAGGCAGGGGCCTGTCTTACTCTGGAAACACCATATATTTT.

The chain recombines TRBV21-1 with TRBJ1-5; whether TRBD1, the table's D call, matches the DNA was not checked. TRBV21-1 is given as a pseudogene. This CDR3 comprises 15 residues. CDR3 bases: TGTGCCAGCAGCAGAAGGACAGGGCGTGATCAGCCCCAGCATTTT. The encoded protein is CASSRRTGRDQPQHF.

This chain joins TRBV6-2 or TRBV6-3 and TRBJ2-3, with 7 bases matching TRBD2. Germline assignment: CDR1 MNHEY and CDR2 SVGEGT. CDR3 length equals 16 residues. V dropped 2 bases and J dropped 1; count of bases not matched to a gene: 6. CDR3 nucleotides: TGTGCCAGCAGTTACGTGGAAAGCGGGGGCACAGATACGCAGTATTTT. Translated, it gives CASSYVESGGTDTQYF.

This clone turned up a few times. This chain's CDR3 is CAWKQGLSTGNQPQHF. CDR3 nucleotides: TGTGCCTGGAAGCAGGGACTTTCTACCGGCAATCAGCCCCAGCATTTT. This rearrangement joins TRBV30 to TRBJ1-5; D is perhaps TRBD1 (5 bases). Per the germline V gene, CDR1 is GTSNPN and CDR2 is SVGIG (reference sequence). V was cut by 4 bases and J by 2 bases, with 18 bases left in between. CDR3 length: 16 amino acids.

This rearrangement joins TRBV7-9 to TRBJ1-2; D call uncertain. Trimming removed 1 base at V and 7 bases at J, with 10 bases between. Germline CDR1 SEHNR, CDR2 FQNEAQ (reference sequence). The CDR3 is 13 amino acids. The CDR3 protein is CASSLGMSGGYTF. The CDR3, as DNA: TGTGCCAGCAGCTTAGGGATGTCGGGTGGCTACACCTTC. Variable domain in full (rest from reference TRBV7-9 and TRBJ1-2): DTGVSQNPRHKITKRGQNVTFRCDPISEHNRLYWYRQTLGQGPEFLTYFQNEAQLEKSRLLSDRFSAERPKGSFSTLEIQRTEQGDSAMYLCASSLGMSGGYTFGSGTRLTVV.

The rearrangement uses TRBV29-1 and TRBJ1-1; TRBD1 agrees at 9 bases. V trimming: 6 bases; J trimming: 3 bases; junction bases outside the gene matches: 5. Looked up from germline, CDR1 is SQVTM and CDR2 is ANQGSEA. This CDR3 has 13 amino acids. CDR3 nucleotides: TGCAGCGTCCGGGACAGGGTGTACACTGAAGCTTTCTTT. It encodes CSVRDRVYTEAFF.

The rearrangement links TRBV11-2 to TRBJ1-1; no definite D call. Trimming took off 5 bases at V and 3 bases at J, with 7 bases between the two ends. Germline V gene data show CDR1 as SGHAT and CDR2 as FQNNGV. CDR3 length: 12 amino acids. The CDR3 nucleotides read TGTGCCAGCAGCCCGGTGCACACTGAAGCTTTCTTT. Protein product: CASSPVHTEAFF.

The chain links TRBV6-5 to TRBJ2-7, with 8 bases matching TRBD2. CDR3 length: 15 amino acids. Per germline, CDR1 MNHEY and CDR2 SVGAGI. After removal of 5 bases from V and 4 bases from J, the junction contained 10 bases not matched to a gene. The CDR3, as DNA: TGTGCCAGCAGTAGGGAGATTAGCGGGATATACGAGCAGTACTTC. Amino acids: CASSREISGIYEQYF.

The chain is built from TRBV12-3 or TRBV12-4 and TRBJ1-2; TRBD1 is a possible D gene (5 bases). V was cut by 3 bases and J by 3 bases, with 8 bases left in between. CDR3 length: 13 amino acids. CDR3 DNA: TGTGCCAGCAGTTTTGGCAGGGACTATGGCTACACCTTC. It translates to CASSFGRDYGYTF.

The rearrangement joins TRBV15 to TRBJ1-3; 8 nucleotides align to TRBD1. This CDR3 region has 16 residues. The trim removed 1 base at V and 0 bases at J, leaving 2 bases unmatched. Germline-derived CDR1 and CDR2 are LNHNV and YYDKDF (reference sequence). CDR3 DNA: TGTGCCACCAGCAGAGGGGACAGGAACTCTGGAAACACCATATATTTT. Translated, it gives CATSRGDRNSGNTIYF.

This chain links TRBV7-2 with TRBJ2-3, with D possibly matching TRBD1 (6 bases). V was clipped by 0 bases and J by 1 base, with 8 bases between them. The CDR3 is 15 amino acids. Looked up from germline, CDR1 is SGHTA and CDR2 is FQGNSA. In DNA form, the CDR3 reads TGTGCCAGCAGCTTAGCTGCAGGGGGCACAGATACGCAGTATTTT. This sequence encodes CASSLAAGGTDTQYF.

The chain recombines TRBV9 with TRBJ1-2; D may be TRBD1 (5 bases). Germline V gives CDR1 SGDLS, CDR2 YYNGEE. CDR3 size: 14 residues. The ends were cut back, 4 bases at V and 1 base at J, with 11 bases in the middle. CDR3 bases: TGTGCCAGCAGCCCTAGGACATTTAACTATGGCTACACCTTC. It specifies CASSPRTFNYGYTF.

Of note for this clone: The junction differs from germline at one of its ends, possibly a read error. Other DNA sequences in the sample encode the same CDR3. In DNA, the CDR3 is TGTGCTAGCAGGGGAGCGGGACCCACAGATACGCAGTATTTT. This gives the protein CASRGAGPTDTQYF. V gene TRBV28 combines with J gene TRBJ2-3; TRBD2 might be the D (7 bases). CDR3 length equals 14 residues. Germline V gene sequence: CDR1 MDHEN, CDR2 SYDVKM.

The chain has TRBV24-1 and TRBJ1-2; D uncertain. V lost 4 bases, J lost 7 bases, and 24 bases lay in between. The CDR3 consists of 17 residues. In germline, CDR1 is KGHDR, CDR2 SFDVKD. CDR3 in DNA: TGTGCCACCAGTGACCCCGGACGGGAGGCTCTGGGATCTGGCTACACCTTC. Its translation is CATSDPGREALGSGYTF.

This chain links TRBV29-1 with TRBJ2-7, with a weak D call TRBD2 (6 bases). Germline assignment: CDR1 SQVTM and CDR2 ANQGSEA. The CDR3 is 13 residues long. V was cut by 4 bases and J by 4 bases, with 14 bases left in between. The CDR3 nucleotides are TGCAGCGTTGGGGGTCACAGCGGGTACGAGCAGTACTTC. It translates to CSVGGHSGYEQYF.